This T cell receptor (beta chain) came from a study of cytomegalovirus exposure and HLA in healthy donors. Study-wide context: Among roughly 180 million T cells, an earlier analysis found 95 million to 140 million unique TCR beta sequences.

The PCR employed 60 Vbeta primers together with 13 Jbeta primers. Sequencing used immunoSEQ multiplex PCR; TCRdb keeps in-frame clones, though not all of them. The sample lists 150,000 to 200,000 clones; around 65% were seen once. From germline, CDR1 is SGHVS and CDR2 FQNEAQ. This CDR3 is 12 amino acids long. V lost 4 bases to trimming and J lost 15 bases; unmatched junction nucleotides: 4. V and J are TRBV7-8 and TRBJ2-1; 12 bases map to TRBD1. Specimen: PBMCs. The source of this sequence is a woman between 40 and 50 years old in good health and CMV-seropositive. The CDR3 DNA reads TGTGCCAGCAGCTCGGGGACAGGGGGCAGGTTCTTC. Amino acid sequence: CASSSGTGGRFF.